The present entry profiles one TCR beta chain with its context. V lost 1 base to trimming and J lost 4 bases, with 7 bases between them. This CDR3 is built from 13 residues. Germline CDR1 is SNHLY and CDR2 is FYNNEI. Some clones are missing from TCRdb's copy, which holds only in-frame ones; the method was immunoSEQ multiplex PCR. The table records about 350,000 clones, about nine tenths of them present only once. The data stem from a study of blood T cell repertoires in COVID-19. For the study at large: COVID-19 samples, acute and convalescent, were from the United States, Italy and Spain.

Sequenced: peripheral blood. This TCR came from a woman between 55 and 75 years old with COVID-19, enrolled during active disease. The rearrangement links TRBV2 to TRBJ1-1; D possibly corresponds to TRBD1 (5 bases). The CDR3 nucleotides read TGTGCCAGCAGTGAAGTCAGGGCCACTGAAGCTTTCTTT. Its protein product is CASSEVRATEAFF.